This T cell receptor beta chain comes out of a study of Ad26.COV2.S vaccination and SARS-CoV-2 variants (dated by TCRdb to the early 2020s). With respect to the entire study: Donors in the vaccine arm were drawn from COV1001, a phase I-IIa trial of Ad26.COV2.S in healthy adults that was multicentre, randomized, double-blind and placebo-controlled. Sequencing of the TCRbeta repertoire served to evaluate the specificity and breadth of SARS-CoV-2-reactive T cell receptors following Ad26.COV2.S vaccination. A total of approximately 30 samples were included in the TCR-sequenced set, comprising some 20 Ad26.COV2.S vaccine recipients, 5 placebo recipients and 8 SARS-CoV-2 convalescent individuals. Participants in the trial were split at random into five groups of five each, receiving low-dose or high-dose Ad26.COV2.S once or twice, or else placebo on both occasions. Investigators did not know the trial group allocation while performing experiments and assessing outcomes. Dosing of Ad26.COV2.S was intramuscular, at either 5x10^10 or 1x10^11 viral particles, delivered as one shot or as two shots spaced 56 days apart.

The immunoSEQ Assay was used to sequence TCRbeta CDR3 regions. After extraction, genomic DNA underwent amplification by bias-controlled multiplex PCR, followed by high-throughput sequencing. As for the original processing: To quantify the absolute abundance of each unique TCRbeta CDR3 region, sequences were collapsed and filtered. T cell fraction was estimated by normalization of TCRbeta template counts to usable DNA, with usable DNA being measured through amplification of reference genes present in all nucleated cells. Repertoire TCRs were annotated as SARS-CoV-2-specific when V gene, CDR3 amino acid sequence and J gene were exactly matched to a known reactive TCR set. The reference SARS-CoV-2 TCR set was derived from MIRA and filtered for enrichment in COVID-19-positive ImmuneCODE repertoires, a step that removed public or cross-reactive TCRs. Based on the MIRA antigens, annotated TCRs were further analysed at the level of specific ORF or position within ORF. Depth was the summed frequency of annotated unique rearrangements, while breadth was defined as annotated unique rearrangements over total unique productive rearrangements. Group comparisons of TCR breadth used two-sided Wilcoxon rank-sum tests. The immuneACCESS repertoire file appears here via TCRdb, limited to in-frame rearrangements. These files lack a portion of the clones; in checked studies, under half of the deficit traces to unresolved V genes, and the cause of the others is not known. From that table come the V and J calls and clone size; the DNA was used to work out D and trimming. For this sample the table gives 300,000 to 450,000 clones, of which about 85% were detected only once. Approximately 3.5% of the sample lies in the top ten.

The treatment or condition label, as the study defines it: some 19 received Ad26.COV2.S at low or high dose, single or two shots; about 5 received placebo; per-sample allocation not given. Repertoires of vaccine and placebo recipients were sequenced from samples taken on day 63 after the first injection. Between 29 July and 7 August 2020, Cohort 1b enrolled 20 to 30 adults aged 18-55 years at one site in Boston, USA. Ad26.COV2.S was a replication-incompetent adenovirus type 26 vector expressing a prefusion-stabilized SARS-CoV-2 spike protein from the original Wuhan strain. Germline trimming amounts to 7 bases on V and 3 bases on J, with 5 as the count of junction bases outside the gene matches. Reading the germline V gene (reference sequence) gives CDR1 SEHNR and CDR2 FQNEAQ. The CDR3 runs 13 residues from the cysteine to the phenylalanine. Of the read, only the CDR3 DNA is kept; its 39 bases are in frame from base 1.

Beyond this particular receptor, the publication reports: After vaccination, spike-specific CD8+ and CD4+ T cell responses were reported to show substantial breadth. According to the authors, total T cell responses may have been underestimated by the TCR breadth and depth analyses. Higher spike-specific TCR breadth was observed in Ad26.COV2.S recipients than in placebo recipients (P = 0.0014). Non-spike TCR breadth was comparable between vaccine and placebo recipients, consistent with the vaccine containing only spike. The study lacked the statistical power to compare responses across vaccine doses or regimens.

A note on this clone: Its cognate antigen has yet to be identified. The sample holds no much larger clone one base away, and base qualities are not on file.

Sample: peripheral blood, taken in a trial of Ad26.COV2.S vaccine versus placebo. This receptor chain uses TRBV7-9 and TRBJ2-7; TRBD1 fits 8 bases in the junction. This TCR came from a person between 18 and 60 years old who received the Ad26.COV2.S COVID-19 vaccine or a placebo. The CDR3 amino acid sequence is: CASTPGGSYEQYF. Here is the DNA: TGTGCCAGCACCCCAGGGGGCAGCTACGAGCAGTACTTC.